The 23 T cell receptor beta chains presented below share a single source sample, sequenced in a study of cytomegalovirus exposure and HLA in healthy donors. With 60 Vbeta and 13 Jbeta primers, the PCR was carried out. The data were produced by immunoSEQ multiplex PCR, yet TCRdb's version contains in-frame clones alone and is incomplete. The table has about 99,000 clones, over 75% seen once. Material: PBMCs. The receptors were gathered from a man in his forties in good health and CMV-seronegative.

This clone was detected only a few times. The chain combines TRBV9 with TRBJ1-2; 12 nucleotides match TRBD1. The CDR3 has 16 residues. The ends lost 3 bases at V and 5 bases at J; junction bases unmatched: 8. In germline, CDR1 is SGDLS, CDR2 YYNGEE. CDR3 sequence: CASSAGGTGGEYGYTF. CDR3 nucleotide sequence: TGTGCCAGCAGCGCGGGGGGGACAGGGGGCGAGTATGGCTACACCTTC.

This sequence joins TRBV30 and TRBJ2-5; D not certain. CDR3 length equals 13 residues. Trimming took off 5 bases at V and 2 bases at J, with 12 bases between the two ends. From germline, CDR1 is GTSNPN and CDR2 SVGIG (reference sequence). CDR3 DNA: TGTGCCTGGGCCCCGTCTATGCAAGAGACCCAGTACTTC. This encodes CAWAPSMQETQYF.

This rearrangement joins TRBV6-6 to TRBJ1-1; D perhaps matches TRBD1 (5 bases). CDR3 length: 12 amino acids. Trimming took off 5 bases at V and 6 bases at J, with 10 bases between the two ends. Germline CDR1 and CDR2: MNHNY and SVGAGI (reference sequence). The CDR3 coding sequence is TGTGCCAGCAGTCAAGGGGCGGCTGAAGCTTTCTTT. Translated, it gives CASSQGAAEAFF.

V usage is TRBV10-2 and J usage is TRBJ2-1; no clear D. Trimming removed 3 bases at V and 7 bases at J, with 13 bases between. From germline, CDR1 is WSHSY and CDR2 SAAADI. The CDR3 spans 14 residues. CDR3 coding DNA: TGCGCCAGCAGTGATATCATGGGCGTAAATGAGCAGTTCTTC. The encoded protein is CASSDIMGVNEQFF.

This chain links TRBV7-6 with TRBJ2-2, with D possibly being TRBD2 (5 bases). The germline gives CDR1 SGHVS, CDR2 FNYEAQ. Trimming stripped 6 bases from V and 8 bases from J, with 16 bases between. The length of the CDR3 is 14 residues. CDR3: CASSRTLASGELFF. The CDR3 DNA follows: TGTGCCAGCAGTAGGACTCTAGCTTCTGGGGAGCTGTTTTTT.

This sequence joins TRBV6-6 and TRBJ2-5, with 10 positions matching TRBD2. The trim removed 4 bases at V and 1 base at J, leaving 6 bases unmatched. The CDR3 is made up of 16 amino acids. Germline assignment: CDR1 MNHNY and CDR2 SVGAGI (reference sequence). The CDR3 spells CASSLASGGRQETQYF. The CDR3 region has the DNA TGTGCCAGCAGTTTAGCTAGCGGGGGCCGCCAAGAGACCCAGTACTTC.

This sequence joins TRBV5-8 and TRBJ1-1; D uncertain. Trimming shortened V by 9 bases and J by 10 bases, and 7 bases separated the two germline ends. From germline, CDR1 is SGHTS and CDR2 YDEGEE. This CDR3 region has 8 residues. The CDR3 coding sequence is TGTGCCACCCCCGGAGCTTTCTTT. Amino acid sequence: CATPGAFF.

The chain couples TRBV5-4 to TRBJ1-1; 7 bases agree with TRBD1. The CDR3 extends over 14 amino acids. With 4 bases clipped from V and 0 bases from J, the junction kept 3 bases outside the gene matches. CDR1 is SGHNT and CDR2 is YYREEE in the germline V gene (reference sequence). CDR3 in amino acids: CASSPGQMNTEAFF. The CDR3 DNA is TGTGCCAGCAGCCCGGGACAGATGAACACTGAAGCTTTCTTT.

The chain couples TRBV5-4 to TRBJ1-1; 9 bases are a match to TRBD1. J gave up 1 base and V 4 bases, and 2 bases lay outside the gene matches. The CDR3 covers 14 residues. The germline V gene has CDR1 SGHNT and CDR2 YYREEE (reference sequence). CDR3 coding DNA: TGTGCCAGCAGCAGGGGACAGGGGAACACTGAAGCTTTCTTT. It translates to CASSRGQGNTEAFF.

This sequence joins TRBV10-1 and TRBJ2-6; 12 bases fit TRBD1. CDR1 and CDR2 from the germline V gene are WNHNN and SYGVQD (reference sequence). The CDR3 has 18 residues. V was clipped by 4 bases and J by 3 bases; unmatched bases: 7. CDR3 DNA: TGCGCCAGCAGTGGCCGGGACAGGGGGCGGTTTGGGGCCAACGTCCTGACTTTC. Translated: CASSGRDRGRFGANVLTF.

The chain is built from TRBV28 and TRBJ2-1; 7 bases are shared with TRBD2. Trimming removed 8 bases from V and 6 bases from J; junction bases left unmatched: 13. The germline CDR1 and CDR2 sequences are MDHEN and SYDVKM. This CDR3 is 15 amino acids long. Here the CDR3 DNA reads TGTGCCAGCCATACCGGCGGGGGTTTGCTCAATGAGCAGTTCTTC. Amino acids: CASHTGGGLLNEQFF.

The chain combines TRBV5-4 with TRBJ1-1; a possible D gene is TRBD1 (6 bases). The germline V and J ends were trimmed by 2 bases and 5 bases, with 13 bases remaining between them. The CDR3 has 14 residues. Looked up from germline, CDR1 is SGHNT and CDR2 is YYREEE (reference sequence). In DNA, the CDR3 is TGTGCCAGCAGCTTTGGGGGCAGGGCAACTGAAGCTTTCTTT. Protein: CASSFGGRATEAFF. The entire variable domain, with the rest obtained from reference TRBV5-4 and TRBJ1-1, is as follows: ETGVTQSPTHLIKTRGQQVTLRCSSQSGHNTVSWYQQALGQGPQFIFQYYREEENGRGNFPPRFSGLQFPNYSSELNVNALELDDSALYLCASSFGGRATEAFFGQGTRLTVV.

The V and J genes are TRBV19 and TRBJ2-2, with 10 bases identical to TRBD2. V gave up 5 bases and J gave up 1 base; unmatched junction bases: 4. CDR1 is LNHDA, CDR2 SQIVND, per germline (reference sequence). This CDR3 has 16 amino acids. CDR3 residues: CASSSWTSGNTGELFF. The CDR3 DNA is TGTGCCAGTAGTTCATGGACTAGCGGGAACACCGGGGAGCTGTTTTTT. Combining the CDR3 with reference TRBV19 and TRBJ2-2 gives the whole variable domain DGGITQSPKYLFRKEGQNVTLSCEQNLNHDAMYWYRQDPGQGLRLIYYSQIVNDFQKGDIAEGYSVSREKKESFPLTVTSAQKNPTAFYLCASSSWTSGNTGELFFGEGSRLTVL.

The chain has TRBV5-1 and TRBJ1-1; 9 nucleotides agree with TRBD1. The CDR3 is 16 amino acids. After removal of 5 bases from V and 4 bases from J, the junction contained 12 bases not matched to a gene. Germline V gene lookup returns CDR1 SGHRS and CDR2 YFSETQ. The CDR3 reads CASRPGDREYSTEAFF. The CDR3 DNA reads TGCGCCAGCAGACCAGGGGACAGGGAATATAGCACTGAAGCTTTCTTT.

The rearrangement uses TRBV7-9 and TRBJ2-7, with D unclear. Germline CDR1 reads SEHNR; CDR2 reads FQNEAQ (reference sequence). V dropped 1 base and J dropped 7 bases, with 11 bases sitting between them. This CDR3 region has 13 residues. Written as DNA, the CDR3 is TGTGCCAGCAGCTTAGGAGGCAGTCGTGAGCAGTACTTC. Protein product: CASSLGGSREQYF. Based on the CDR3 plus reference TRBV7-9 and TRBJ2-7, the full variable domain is DTGVSQNPRHKITKRGQNVTFRCDPISEHNRLYWYRQTLGQGPEFLTYFQNEAQLEKSRLLSDRFSAERPKGSFSTLEIQRTEQGDSAMYLCASSLGGSREQYFGPGTRLTVT.

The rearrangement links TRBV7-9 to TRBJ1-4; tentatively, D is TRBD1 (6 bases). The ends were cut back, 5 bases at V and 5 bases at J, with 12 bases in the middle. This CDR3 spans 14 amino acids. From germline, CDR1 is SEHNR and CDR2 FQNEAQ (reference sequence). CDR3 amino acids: CASSLRQDNEKLFF. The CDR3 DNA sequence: TGTGCCAGCAGCCTCCGACAGGACAATGAAAAACTGTTTTTT.

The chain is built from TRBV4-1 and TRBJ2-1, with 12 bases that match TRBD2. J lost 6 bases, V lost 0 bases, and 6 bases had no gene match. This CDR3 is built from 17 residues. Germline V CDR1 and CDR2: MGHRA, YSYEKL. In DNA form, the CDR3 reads TGCGCCAGCAGCCAAGATAGGAGGACTAGCGGGGTCAATGAGCAGTTCTTC. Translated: CASSQDRRTSGVNEQFF.

Here the CDR3 DNA reads TGTGCCAGCAGCCCTCAGACTAGCGGGAGATGGTACGAGCAGTACTTC. Its translation is CASSPQTSGRWYEQYF. This chain joins TRBV28 and TRBJ2-7, with 12 bases aligning to TRBD2. Unmatched junction bases numbered 10, after V lost 6 bases and J lost 4 bases. CDR3 length equals 16 residues. Germline CDR1 and CDR2: MDHEN and SYDVKM.

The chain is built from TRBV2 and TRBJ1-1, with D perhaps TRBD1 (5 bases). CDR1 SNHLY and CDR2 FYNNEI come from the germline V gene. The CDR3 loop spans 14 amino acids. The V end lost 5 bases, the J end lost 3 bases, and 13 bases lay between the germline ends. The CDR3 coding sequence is TGTGCCAGCAGTCTATTTGGGGGGGACACTGAAGCTTTCTTT. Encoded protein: CASSLFGGDTEAFF.

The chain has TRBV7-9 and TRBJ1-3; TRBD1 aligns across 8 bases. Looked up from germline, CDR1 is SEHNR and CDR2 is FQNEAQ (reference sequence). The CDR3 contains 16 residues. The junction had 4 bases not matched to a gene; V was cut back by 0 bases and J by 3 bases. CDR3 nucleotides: TGTGCCAGCAGCTTAGCGCAGGGGGCACGTGGAAACACCATATATTTT. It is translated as CASSLAQGARGNTIYF.

The CDR3 spells CSAGAGYTF. Written as DNA, the CDR3 is TGCAGTGCGGGGGCTGGCTACACCTTC. The chain employs TRBV20-1 and TRBJ1-2, with D possibly TRBD1 on 6 matching bases. Germline V gene data show CDR1 as DFQATT and CDR2 as SNEGSKA (reference sequence). V was shortened by 6 bases and J by 7 bases, with 6 bases between the two germline ends. This CDR3 has 9 amino acids.

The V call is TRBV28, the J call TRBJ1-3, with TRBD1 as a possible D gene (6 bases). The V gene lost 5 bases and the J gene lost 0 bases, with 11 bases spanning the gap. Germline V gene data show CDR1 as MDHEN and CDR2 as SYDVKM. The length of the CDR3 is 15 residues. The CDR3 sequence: CASSTGGGSGNTIYF. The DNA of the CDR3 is TGTGCCAGCAGTACGGGGGGCGGCTCTGGAAACACCATATATTTT.

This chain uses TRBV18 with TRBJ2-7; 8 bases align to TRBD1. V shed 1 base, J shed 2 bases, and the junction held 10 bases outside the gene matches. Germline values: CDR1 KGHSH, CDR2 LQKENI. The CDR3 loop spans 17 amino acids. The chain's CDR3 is CASSPLGQGTNTYEQYF. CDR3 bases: TGTGCCAGCTCACCACTTGGACAGGGAACGAACACCTACGAGCAGTACTTC.